This T cell receptor beta chain stems from a study of T cells in tumors after PD-1 blockade. Study background: Excluded were patients with checkpoint blockade, immunosuppressants, or radiotherapy or other anti-cancer therapy within 4 weeks. During anti-PD-1 treatment, some patients continued daily vismodegib 150 mg.

There are a few counts of this clone. Its antigen is as yet unknown. From germline, CDR1 is LNHDA and CDR2 SQIVND (reference sequence). The CDR3 runs to 16 residues. The V segment lost 5 bases and the J segment 9 bases; nucleotides outside the gene matches: 11. The study's findings and limits: Peripheral recruitment is suggested, as some novel exhausted tumor clones were in pre-treatment blood.

Measured with immunoSEQ multiplex PCR; TCRdb has only the in-frame clones, and not every one. The sample shows 50,000 to 75,000 clones, 74% of them seen only once. The genes are TRBV19 and TRBJ2-4; 12 nucleotides match TRBD2. The specimen comprised PBMCs, sampled after anti-PD-1 treatment. The TCR originated in a human donor with basal cell carcinoma. The CDR3 DNA reads as TGTGCCAGTAGTGCTATTACCCTGGGACTAGCGGGCATTCAGTACTTC. It yields the protein CASSAITLGLAGIQYF.